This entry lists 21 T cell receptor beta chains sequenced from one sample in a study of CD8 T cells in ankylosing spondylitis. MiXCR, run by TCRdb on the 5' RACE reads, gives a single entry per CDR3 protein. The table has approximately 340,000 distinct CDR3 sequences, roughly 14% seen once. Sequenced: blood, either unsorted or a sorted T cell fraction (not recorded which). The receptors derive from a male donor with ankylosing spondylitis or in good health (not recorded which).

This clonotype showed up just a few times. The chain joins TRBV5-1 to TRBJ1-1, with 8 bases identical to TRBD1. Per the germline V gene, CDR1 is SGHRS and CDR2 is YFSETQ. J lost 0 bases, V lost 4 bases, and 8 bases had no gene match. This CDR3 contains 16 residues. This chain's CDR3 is CASSGWTGRMNTEAFF. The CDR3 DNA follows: TGCGCCAGCAGCGGTTGGACAGGGAGAATGAACACTGAAGCTTTCTTT.

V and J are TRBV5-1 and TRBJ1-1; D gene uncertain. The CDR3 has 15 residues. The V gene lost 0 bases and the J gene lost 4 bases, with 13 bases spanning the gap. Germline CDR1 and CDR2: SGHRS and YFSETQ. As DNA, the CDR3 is TGCGCCAGCAGCTTGGCGGGAGAGGCCCTCACTGAAGCTTTCTTT. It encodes CASSLAGEALTEAFF.

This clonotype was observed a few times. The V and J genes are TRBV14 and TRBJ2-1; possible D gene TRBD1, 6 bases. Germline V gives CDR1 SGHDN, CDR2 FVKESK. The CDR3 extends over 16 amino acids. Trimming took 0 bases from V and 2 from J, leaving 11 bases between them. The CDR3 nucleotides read TGTGCCAGCAGCCAAGATATGGGGACAACCTACAATGAGCAGTTCTTC. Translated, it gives CASSQDMGTTYNEQFF.

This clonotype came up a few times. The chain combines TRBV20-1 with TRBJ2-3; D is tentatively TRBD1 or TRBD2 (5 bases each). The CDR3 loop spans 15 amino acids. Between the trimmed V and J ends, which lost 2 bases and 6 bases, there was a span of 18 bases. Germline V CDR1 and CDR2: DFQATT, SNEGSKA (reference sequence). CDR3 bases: TGCAGTGCTAGACGGGACCTTCAGATATACGATACGCAGTATTTT. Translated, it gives CSARRDLQIYDTQYF.

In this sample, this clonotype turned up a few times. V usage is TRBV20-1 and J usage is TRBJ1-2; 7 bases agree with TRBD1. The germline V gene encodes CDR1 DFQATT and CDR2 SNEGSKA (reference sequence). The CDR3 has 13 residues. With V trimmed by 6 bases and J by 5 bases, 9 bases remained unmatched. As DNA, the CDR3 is TGCAGTGCGTTACAGGGGCGGGAGTATGGCTACACCTTC. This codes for CSALQGREYGYTF.

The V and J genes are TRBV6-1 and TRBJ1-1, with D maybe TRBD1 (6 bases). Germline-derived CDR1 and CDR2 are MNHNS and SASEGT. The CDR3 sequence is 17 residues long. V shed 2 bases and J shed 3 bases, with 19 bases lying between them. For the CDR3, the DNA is TGTGCCAGCAGTGAAATGGGGGCAGCAGTGAGATACACTGAAGCTTTCTTT. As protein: CASSEMGAAVRYTEAFF.

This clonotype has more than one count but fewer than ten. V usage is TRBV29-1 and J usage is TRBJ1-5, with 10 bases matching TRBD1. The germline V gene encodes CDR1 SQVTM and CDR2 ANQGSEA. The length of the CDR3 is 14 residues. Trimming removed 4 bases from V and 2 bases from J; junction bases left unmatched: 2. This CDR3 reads CSVAGTGGNQPQHF. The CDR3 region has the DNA TGCAGCGTTGCCGGGACAGGGGGCAATCAGCCCCAGCATTTT.

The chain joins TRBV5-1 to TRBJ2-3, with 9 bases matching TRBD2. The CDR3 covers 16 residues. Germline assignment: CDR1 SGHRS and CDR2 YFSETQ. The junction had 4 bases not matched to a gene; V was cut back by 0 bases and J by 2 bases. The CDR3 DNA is TGCGCCAGCAGCTTGGTGTTAGCGGGGGACACAGATACGCAGTATTTT. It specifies CASSLVLAGDTDTQYF.

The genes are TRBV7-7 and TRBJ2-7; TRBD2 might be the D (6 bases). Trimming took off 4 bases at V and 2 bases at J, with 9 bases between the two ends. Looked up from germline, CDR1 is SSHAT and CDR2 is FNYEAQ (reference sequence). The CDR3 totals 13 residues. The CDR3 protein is CASSSGDTYEQYF. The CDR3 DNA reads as TGTGCCAGCAGCTCGGGGGATACCTACGAGCAGTACTTC.

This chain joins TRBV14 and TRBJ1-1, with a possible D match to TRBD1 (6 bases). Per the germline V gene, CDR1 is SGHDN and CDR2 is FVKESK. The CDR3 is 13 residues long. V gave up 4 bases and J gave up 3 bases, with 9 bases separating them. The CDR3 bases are TGTGCCAGCAGCCGGACAGCATACACTGAAGCTTTCTTT. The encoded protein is CASSRTAYTEAFF.

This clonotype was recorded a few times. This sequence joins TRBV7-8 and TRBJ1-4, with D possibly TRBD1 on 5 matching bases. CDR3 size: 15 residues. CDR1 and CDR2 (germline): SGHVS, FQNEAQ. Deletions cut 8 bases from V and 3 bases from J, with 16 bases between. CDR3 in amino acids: CASAPLRVANEKLFF. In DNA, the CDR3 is TGTGCCAGCGCCCCCCTCAGGGTCGCTAATGAAAAACTGTTTTTT.

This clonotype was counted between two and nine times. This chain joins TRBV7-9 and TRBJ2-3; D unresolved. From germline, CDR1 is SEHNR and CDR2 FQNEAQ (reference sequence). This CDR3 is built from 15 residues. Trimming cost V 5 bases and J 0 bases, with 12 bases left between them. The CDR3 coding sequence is TGTGCCAGCAGCCCCGGTTCCGGTAGCACAGATACGCAGTATTTT. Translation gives CASSPGSGSTDTQYF.

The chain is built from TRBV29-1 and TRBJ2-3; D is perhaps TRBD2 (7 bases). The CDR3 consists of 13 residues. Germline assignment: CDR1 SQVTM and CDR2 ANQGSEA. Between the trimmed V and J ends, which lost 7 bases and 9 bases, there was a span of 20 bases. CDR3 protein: CSGKTWGGRTQYF. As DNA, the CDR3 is TGCAGCGGTAAAACATGGGGGGGGCGGACGCAGTATTTT.

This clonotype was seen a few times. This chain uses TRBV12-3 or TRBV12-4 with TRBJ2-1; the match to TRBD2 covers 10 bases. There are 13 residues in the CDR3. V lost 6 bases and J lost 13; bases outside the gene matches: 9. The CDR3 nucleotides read TGTGCCAGCAGCCGGGGACTAGCGACGGTACAGTTCTTC. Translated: CASSRGLATVQFF.

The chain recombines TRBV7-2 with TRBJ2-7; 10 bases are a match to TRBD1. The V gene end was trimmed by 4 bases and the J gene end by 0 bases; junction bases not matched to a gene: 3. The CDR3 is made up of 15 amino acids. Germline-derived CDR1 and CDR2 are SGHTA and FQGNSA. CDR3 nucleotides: TGTGCCAGCAGCTCCGGACAGGGGGACTCCTACGAGCAGTACTTC. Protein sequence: CASSSGQGDSYEQYF. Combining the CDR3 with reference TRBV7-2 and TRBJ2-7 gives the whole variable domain GAGVSQSPSNKVTEKGKDVELRCDPISGHTALYWYRQSLGQGLEFLIYFQGNSAPDKSGLPSDRFSAERTGGSVSTLTIQRTQQEDSAVYLCASSSGQGDSYEQYFGPGTRLTVT.

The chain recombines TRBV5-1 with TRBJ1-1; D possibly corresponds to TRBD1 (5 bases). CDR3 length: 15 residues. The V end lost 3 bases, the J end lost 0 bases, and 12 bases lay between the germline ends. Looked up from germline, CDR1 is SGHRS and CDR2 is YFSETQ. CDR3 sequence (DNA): TGCGCCAGCAGCTGGCGGGGGGAGATGAACACTGAAGCTTTCTTT. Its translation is CASSWRGEMNTEAFF.

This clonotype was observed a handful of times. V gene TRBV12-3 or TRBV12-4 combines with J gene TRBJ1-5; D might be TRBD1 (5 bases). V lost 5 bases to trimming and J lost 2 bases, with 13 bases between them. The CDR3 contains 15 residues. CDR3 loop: CASSVRVVGNQPQHF. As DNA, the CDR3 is TGTGCCAGCAGTGTCAGGGTAGTTGGCAATCAGCCCCAGCATTTT.

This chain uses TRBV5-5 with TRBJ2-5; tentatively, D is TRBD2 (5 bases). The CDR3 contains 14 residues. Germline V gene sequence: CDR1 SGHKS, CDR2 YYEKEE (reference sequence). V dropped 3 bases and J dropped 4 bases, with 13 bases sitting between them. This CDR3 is CASSSDPGRETQYF. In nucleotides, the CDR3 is TGTGCCAGCAGCTCGGACCCTGGGAGAGAGACCCAGTACTTC.

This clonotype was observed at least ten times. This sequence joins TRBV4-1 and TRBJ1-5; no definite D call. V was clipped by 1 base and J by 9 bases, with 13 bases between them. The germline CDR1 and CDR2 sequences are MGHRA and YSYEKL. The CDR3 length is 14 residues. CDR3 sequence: CASSQVEELAPQHF. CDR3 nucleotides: TGCGCCAGCAGCCAAGTAGAGGAGCTCGCGCCCCAGCATTTT.

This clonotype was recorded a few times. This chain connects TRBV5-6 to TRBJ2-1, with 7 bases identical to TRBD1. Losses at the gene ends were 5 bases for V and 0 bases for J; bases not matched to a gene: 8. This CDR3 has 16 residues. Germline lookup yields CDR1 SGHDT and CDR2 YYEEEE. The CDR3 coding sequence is TGTGCCAGCAGTCCTCGGACAGGCGTCTCCTACAATGAGCAGTTCTTC. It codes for CASSPRTGVSYNEQFF. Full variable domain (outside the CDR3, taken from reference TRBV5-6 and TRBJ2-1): DAGVTQSPTHLIKTRGQQVTLRCSPKSGHDTVSWYQQALGQGPQFIFQYYEEEERQRGNFPDRFSGHQFPNYSSELNVNALLLGDSALYLCASSPRTGVSYNEQFFGPGTRLTVL.

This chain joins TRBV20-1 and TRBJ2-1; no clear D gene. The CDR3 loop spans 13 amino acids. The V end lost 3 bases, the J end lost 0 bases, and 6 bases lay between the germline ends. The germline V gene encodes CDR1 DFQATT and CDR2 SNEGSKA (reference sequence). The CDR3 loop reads CSASTISYNEQFF. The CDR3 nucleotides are TGCAGTGCTAGCACCATCTCCTACAATGAGCAGTTCTTC.